The entry below describes one TCR beta chain. V lost 3 bases to trimming and J lost 3 bases, with 18 bases between them. Germline CDR1 and CDR2: SGDLS and YYNGEE. There are 17 residues in the CDR3. The record originates from a study of technical replicates of blood from four donors. Measured with immunoSEQ multiplex PCR; TCRdb has only the in-frame clones, and not every one. Among 45,000 to 55,000 clones listed, approximately 95% were seen once. This chain links TRBV9 with TRBJ1-4; D gene uncertain. The sequenced sample was T cells isolated from PBMCs. This sequence was found in a human donor in good health. CDR3 sequence: CASSGNPGDTANEKLFF. The CDR3 DNA sequence: TGTGCCAGCAGCGGTAACCCTGGCGACACTGCTAATGAAAAACTGTTTTTT.